The 32 T cell receptor beta chains below come from one sample, sequenced in a study of early T cells in non-severe SARS-CoV-2 infection. TCRdb called the 5' RACE reads again in MiXCR, with one record for every CDR3 protein. The data show more than 65,000 distinct CDR3 sequences, around 4.2% seen once. The sample was whole blood, taken at baseline. The source is an adult who was a healthcare worker with PCR-confirmed SARS-CoV-2 infection or an uninfected control (not recorded which). The donor label of this sample is uncertain.

In this sample, this clonotype turned up many times. This chain links TRBV28 with TRBJ1-1; 10 bases align to TRBD1. The CDR3 contains 14 residues. V gave up 6 bases and J gave up 6 bases; unmatched junction bases: 7. Germline CDR1 and CDR2: MDHEN and SYDVKM. CDR3 protein: CASSVDRGQAEAFF. The CDR3 DNA is TGTGCCAGCAGCGTAGACAGGGGGCAAGCTGAAGCTTTCTTT.

This clonotype has more than one count but fewer than ten. V usage is TRBV5-5 and J usage is TRBJ2-3; 8 bases are a match to TRBD2. Germline-derived CDR1 and CDR2 are SGHKS and YYEKEE (reference sequence). This CDR3 spans 15 amino acids. V dropped 1 base and J dropped 3; count of bases not matched to a gene: 4. The CDR3 DNA reads TGTGCCAGCAGCTTGCGAAGCGGGGGAACAGATACGCAGTATTTT. This encodes CASSLRSGGTDTQYF.

This clonotype was detected ten times or more. The chain links TRBV3-2 to TRBJ1-1; the table's D call, TRBD1, was not checked against the DNA. TRBV3-2 is a documented pseudogene. CDR3 size: 15 residues. The CDR3, as DNA: TGTGCCAGCAGCCAAGAGCTTGGAGGGGACACTGAAGCTTTCTTT. The encoded protein is CASSQELGGDTEAFF.

The table lists this clonotype with a few counts. The chain joins TRBV12-5 to TRBJ1-1; D unresolved. The CDR3 sequence is 18 residues long. Germline V gene lookup returns CDR1 LGHNT and CDR2 FRNRAP. V gave up 1 base and J gave up 5 bases, with 23 bases separating them. CDR3 sequence: CASGLERTGVDGETEAFF. CDR3 nucleotide sequence: TGTGCTAGTGGTTTGGAAAGAACCGGTGTGGACGGAGAAACTGAAGCTTTCTTT.

The sample holds many counts of this clonotype. The gene calls are TRBV11-2 and TRBJ2-7; 11 bases are a match to TRBD1. The V gene's germline CDR1 is SGHAT and CDR2 FQNNGV. The CDR3 extends over 15 amino acids. J was trimmed by 2 bases and V by 5 bases; bases with no gene match: 5. The CDR3 loop is CASSGTGQGAYEQYF. The CDR3 DNA is TGTGCCAGCAGCGGGACGGGACAGGGGGCCTACGAGCAGTACTTC.

The rearrangement uses TRBV2 and TRBJ1-1; 7 nucleotides agree with TRBD1. The CDR3 spans 17 residues. V lost 4 bases to trimming and J lost 1 base; unmatched junction nucleotides: 12. Germline CDR1 and CDR2: SNHLY and FYNNEI. The CDR3 nucleotides read TGTGCCAGCAGTGGGGGCACCGGGACAGCGACGAACACTGAAGCTTTCTTT. Its translation: CASSGGTGTATNTEAFF.

This clonotype was observed a handful of times. The rearrangement uses TRBV5-1 and TRBJ1-1; D is possibly TRBD1 (6 bases). Germline assignment: CDR1 SGHRS and CDR2 YFSETQ. Trimming removed 3 bases at V and 3 bases at J, with 21 bases between. The CDR3 covers 17 residues. This CDR3 is CASSYQANSQGDTEAFF. The DNA for the CDR3 is TGCGCCAGCAGCTACCAAGCTAACTCACAGGGAGACACTGAAGCTTTCTTT.

This clonotype was found many times. The conserved phenylalanine or tryptophan is not found at the CDR3 terminus, so this likely reflects a read error. J is TRBJ2-7 and V is TRBV29-1; D perhaps matches TRBD1 (5 bases). V lost 8 bases and J lost 5, with 13 bases in between. The CDR3 is made up of 11 amino acids. Germline V gives CDR1 SQVTM, CDR2 ANQGSEA. This CDR3 reads CSILQVHEQYS. The DNA for the CDR3 is TGCAGCATTCTACAGGTCCACGAGCAGTACTCC.

In its sample, this clonotype was seen many times. This rearrangement joins TRBV29-1 to TRBJ1-1; D might be TRBD1 (5 bases). The V and J ends lost 3 bases and 0 bases respectively, with 8 bases between them. Germline lookup yields CDR1 SQVTM and CDR2 ANQGSEA. This CDR3 is built from 13 residues. CDR3 in amino acids: CSVEGRLNTEAFF. The CDR3 DNA reads TGCAGCGTTGAGGGACGGCTGAACACTGAAGCTTTCTTT.

This clonotype occurred a few times. V gene TRBV6-2 or TRBV6-3 combines with J gene TRBJ1-5, with D possibly being TRBD1 (6 bases). Between the trimmed V and J ends, which lost 2 bases and 7 bases, there was a span of 12 bases. The CDR3 has 14 amino acids. The germline CDR1 and CDR2 sequences are MNHEY and SVGEGT. This CDR3 reads CASSYGGRQQPQHF. CDR3 in DNA: TGTGCCAGCAGTTACGGGGGGCGCCAGCAGCCCCAGCATTTT.

This clonotype was counted only a few times. The chain links TRBV6-2 or TRBV6-3 to TRBJ1-1; D may be TRBD1 (5 bases). CDR1 MNHEY and CDR2 SVGEGT come from the germline V gene. The ends were cut back, 0 bases at V and 10 bases at J, with 9 bases in the middle. The CDR3 spans 12 residues. CDR3 nucleotides: TGTGCCAGCAGTTACTCGAAGGGGAGAGCTTTCTTT. Amino acid sequence: CASSYSKGRAFF.

This clonotype was recorded at least ten times. V is TRBV12-3 or TRBV12-4 and J is TRBJ2-1, with D maybe TRBD2 (7 bases). V lost 5 bases and J 6 bases, leaving 17 bases between the germline ends. The CDR3 spans 15 residues. The CDR3 nucleotides read TGTGCCAGCAGTCCCGCGGGGGCCGCCGGCAATGAGCAGTTCTTC. Protein: CASSPAGAAGNEQFF.

CDR3 sequence (DNA): TGTGCCAGCAGCCGGGACAGGGAAGGGTCGGATACGCAGTATTTT. Amino acid sequence: CASSRDREGSDTQYF. The V call is TRBV13, the J call TRBJ2-3, with TRBD1 matching 9 bases. This CDR3 contains 15 residues. Germline V lookup: CDR1 PRHDT, CDR2 FYEKMQ (reference sequence). With V trimmed by 5 bases and J by 6 bases, 9 bases remained unmatched.

This clonotype was seen more than once but under ten times. The rearrangement uses TRBV3-1 and TRBJ2-5; weak D call: TRBD2 (7 bases). V lost 1 base and J 2 bases, leaving 17 bases between the germline ends. Per the germline V gene, CDR1 is LGHDT and CDR2 is YNNKEL (reference sequence). The CDR3 covers 17 residues. The CDR3 sequence is CASSQGNIGGRQETQYF. The CDR3, as DNA: TGTGCCAGCAGCCAAGGGAATATCGGGGGGCGGCAAGAGACCCAGTACTTC.

Only a few counts were recorded for this clonotype. This sequence joins TRBV5-1 and TRBJ1-1; D is uncertain. CDR1 SGHRS and CDR2 YFSETQ come from the germline V gene. V lost 2 bases and J 4 bases, leaving 9 bases between the germline ends. This CDR3 has 13 amino acids. The CDR3 nucleotides read TGCGCCAGCAGCTTTGTGGGCGGCACTGAAGCTTTCTTT. Amino acid sequence: CASSFVGGTEAFF.

This clonotype was counted many times. The CDR3 coding sequence is TGTGCCTGGAGTTTGGGTATTGGGGAAGCTTTCTTT. Protein: CAWSLGIGEAFF. The rearrangement links TRBV30 to TRBJ1-1; D unresolved. Per the germline V gene, CDR1 is GTSNPN and CDR2 is SVGIG (reference sequence). The CDR3 has 12 residues. V lost 2 bases and J 8 bases, leaving 12 bases between the germline ends.

This clonotype was detected many times. The J gene is TRBJ1-4, the V gene TRBV20-1; the match to TRBD1 covers 9 bases. The CDR3 has 14 amino acids. Trimming removed 5 bases from V and 8 bases from J; junction bases left unmatched: 9. Germline V gene data show CDR1 as DFQATT and CDR2 as SNEGSKA (reference sequence). The chain's CDR3 is CSAAHRGPGEKLFF. The CDR3 bases are TGCAGTGCTGCGCACAGGGGGCCGGGAGAAAAACTGTTTTTT.

This clonotype was seen only a few times. The genes are TRBV10-1 and TRBJ2-7; D not certain. Germline loops: CDR1 WNHNN, CDR2 SYGVQD (reference sequence). Trimming cost V 10 bases and J 5 bases, with 15 bases left between them. This CDR3 has 12 amino acids. The CDR3 DNA reads TGCGCCACCCGAGCTCCCACCAACGAGCAGTACTTC. Its protein product is CATRAPTNEQYF.

V gene TRBV29-1 combines with J gene TRBJ1-1; TRBD1 aligns across 10 bases. Germline V gene data show CDR1 as SQVTM and CDR2 as ANQGSEA. The trim removed 5 bases at V and 4 bases at J, leaving 4 bases unmatched. This CDR3 spans 13 amino acids. The CDR3 loop is CSVRQGAGTEAFF. The CDR3 coding sequence is TGCAGCGTTAGACAGGGGGCGGGCACTGAAGCTTTCTTT.

This clonotype was detected ten times or more. The chain uses TRBV7-6 and TRBJ1-2; 10 bases align to TRBD1. There are 13 residues in the CDR3. Trimming cost V 6 bases and J 8 bases; bases outside gene matches: 6. Germline V lookup: CDR1 SGHVS, CDR2 FNYEAQ. The chain's CDR3 is CASSPGTGVGYTF. The CDR3 nucleotides read TGTGCCAGCAGTCCCGGGACAGGGGTAGGCTACACCTTC.

This clonotype was detected a few times. V is TRBV10-2 and J is TRBJ1-6; D is ambiguous. The length of the CDR3 is 14 residues. CDR1 and CDR2 from the germline V gene are WSHSY and SAAADI. V shed 2 bases and J shed 7 bases, with 9 bases lying between them. The DNA of the CDR3 is TGCGCCAGCAGTGAGGCGGCAGCCAATTCACCCCTCCACTTT. Its translation is CASSEAAANSPLHF.

This clonotype was observed many times. The V and J genes are TRBV12-3 or TRBV12-4 and TRBJ1-4; 7 bases line up with TRBD1. CDR3 size: 12 residues. J gave up 15 bases and V 5 bases, and 9 bases lay outside the gene matches. The CDR3 nucleotides read TGTGCCAGCAGTCCCAGACAGGGAAAGTTGTTTTTT. Protein: CASSPRQGKLFF.

This clonotype was observed many times. This chain joins TRBV7-9 and TRBJ1-1; 11 bases align to TRBD1. Unmatched junction bases numbered 17, after V lost 5 bases and J lost 0 bases. In germline, CDR1 is SEHNR, CDR2 FQNEAQ (reference sequence). This CDR3 comprises 20 residues. The CDR3 bases are TGTGCCAGCAGCCCAGGGACAGGGGGGTCAGAGTCGGTAGTGAACACTGAAGCTTTCTTT. This codes for CASSPGTGGSESVVNTEAFF.

This chain joins TRBV5-4 and TRBJ1-2, with 7 bases matching TRBD1. Trimming removed 4 bases from V and 7 bases from J; junction bases left unmatched: 7. The CDR3 length is 13 residues. The germline gives CDR1 SGHNT, CDR2 YYREEE (reference sequence). CDR3 region: CASSTPGGPGYTF. For the CDR3, the DNA is TGTGCCAGCAGCACGCCAGGGGGTCCTGGCTACACCTTC.

This clonotype has just a few counts. The chain recombines TRBV5-1 with TRBJ2-3; 9 bases fit TRBD2. CDR3 length: 15 amino acids. Trimming took 4 bases from V and 2 from J; bases not matched to a gene: 5. CDR1 is SGHRS, CDR2 YFSETQ, per germline. The CDR3 nucleotides are TGCGCCAGCAGCCCAAAGCGGGGGGCCACAGATACGCAGTATTTT. It is translated as CASSPKRGATDTQYF.

There are a few counts of this clonotype. The chain employs TRBV3-1 and TRBJ2-1; 9 positions agree with TRBD2. Germline values: CDR1 LGHDT, CDR2 YNNKEL (reference sequence). This CDR3 is built from 15 residues. V was clipped by 6 bases and J by 2 bases; unmatched bases: 5. CDR3 amino acids: CASRERLAAYNEQFF. CDR3 sequence (DNA): TGTGCCAGCAGAGAAAGACTAGCGGCCTACAATGAGCAGTTCTTC.

V and J are TRBV6-5 and TRBJ2-3; D ambiguous. V was clipped by 4 bases and J by 4 bases, with 9 bases between them. There are 13 residues in the CDR3. Germline V CDR1 and CDR2: MNHEY, SVGAGI. The chain's CDR3 is CASSSSRADTQYF. The CDR3, as DNA: TGTGCCAGCAGTTCATCCCGGGCAGATACGCAGTATTTT.

This clonotype has a count of ten or more. The chain recombines TRBV7-2 with TRBJ2-3; 9 nucleotides align to TRBD1. The trim removed 7 bases at V and 0 bases at J, leaving 5 bases unmatched. Germline V gene data show CDR1 as SGHTA and CDR2 as FQGNSA. CDR3 length: 15 residues. CDR3 protein: CASIKQGASTDTQYF. The DNA for the CDR3 is TGTGCCAGCATCAAACAGGGGGCTAGCACAGATACGCAGTATTTT.

The sample holds many counts of this clonotype. This sequence joins TRBV4-1 and TRBJ1-2; no clear D. The V end was cut by 2 bases, the J end by 6 bases, with 10 bases between. CDR3 size: 13 residues. The germline CDR1 and CDR2 sequences are MGHRA and YSYEKL. The CDR3 nucleotides are TGCGCCAGCAGCCAACCTGAAAGACATGGCTACACCTTC. Translated, it gives CASSQPERHGYTF.

This clonotype has just a few counts. CDR3 bases: TGTGCCAGCAGCCCGGCCATTAACTATGGCTACACCTTC. Encoded protein: CASSPAINYGYTF. This chain links TRBV12-3 or TRBV12-4 with TRBJ1-2; no reliable D call. CDR3 size: 13 residues. With 6 bases removed from V and 1 base from J, the gap between germline ends came to 9 bases.

This clonotype came up many times. The V and J genes are TRBV5-1 and TRBJ2-3; no firm D call. The germline V gene encodes CDR1 SGHRS and CDR2 YFSETQ. CDR3 length equals 14 residues. The V gene lost 0 bases and the J gene lost 2 bases, with 7 bases spanning the gap. The CDR3 loop reads CASSLGAITDTQYF. The CDR3 coding sequence is TGCGCCAGCAGCTTGGGAGCTATCACAGATACGCAGTATTTT.

This chain uses TRBV7-9 with TRBJ1-6; weak D call: TRBD1 (5 bases). This CDR3 is built from 11 residues. Germline values: CDR1 SEHNR, CDR2 FQNEAQ (reference sequence). Trimming removed 8 bases at V and 14 bases at J, with 13 bases between. The CDR3 loop reads CASGGDGSLHF. The CDR3, as DNA: TGTGCCAGCGGAGGGGACGGGTCCCTCCACTTT. The full variable domain, with the rest looked up from reference TRBV7-9 and TRBJ1-6, is DTGVSQNPRHKITKRGQNVTFRCDPISEHNRLYWYRQTLGQGPEFLTYFQNEAQLEKSRLLSDRFSAERPKGSFSTLEIQRTEQGDSAMYLCASGGDGSLHFGNGTRLTVT.